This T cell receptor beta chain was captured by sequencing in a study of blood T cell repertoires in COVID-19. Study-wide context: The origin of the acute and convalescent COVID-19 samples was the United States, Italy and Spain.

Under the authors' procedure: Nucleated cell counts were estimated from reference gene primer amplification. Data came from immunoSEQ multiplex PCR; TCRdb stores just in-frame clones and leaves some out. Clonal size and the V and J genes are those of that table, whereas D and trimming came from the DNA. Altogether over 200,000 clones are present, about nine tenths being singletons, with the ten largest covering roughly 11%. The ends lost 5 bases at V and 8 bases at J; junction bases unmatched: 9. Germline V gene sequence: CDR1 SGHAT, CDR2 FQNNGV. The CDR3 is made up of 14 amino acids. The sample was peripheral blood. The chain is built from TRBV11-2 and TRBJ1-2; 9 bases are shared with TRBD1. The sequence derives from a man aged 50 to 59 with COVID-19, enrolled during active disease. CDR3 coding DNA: TGTGCCAGCAGCCCATGGGACAGGGTCGGAGGCTACACCTTC. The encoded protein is CASSPWDRVGGYTF.